One sample yielded the 31 T cell receptor beta chains listed below, sequenced in a study of T cell responses to AZD1222 COVID-19 vaccine. The repertoire was sequenced with immunoSEQ multiplex PCR; TCRdb's copy has only in-frame clones and lacks some. The sample shows around 160,000 clones, around 94% of them seen only once. Specimen: peripheral blood, collected on day 0 of AZD1222 vaccination. These receptors came from an adult in good health.

The chain links TRBV6-5 to TRBJ1-4; tentatively, D is TRBD1 (5 bases). The V end was cut by 8 bases, the J end by 8 bases, with 18 bases between. The length of the CDR3 is 14 residues. Germline V gene lookup returns CDR1 MNHEY and CDR2 SVGAGI. For the CDR3, the DNA is TGTGCCAGCGAATTTCCCGGGACGAACGAAAAACTGTTTTTT. This gives the protein CASEFPGTNEKLFF.

The J gene is TRBJ1-1, the V gene TRBV6-5; D is undetermined. Germline CDR1 is MNHEY and CDR2 is SVGAGI. The CDR3 sequence is 12 residues long. Trimming shortened V by 8 bases and J by 0 bases, and 7 bases separated the two germline ends. The CDR3: CASPPLNTEAFF. CDR3 DNA: TGTGCCAGCCCTCCCCTGAACACTGAAGCTTTCTTT.

V and J are TRBV7-8 and TRBJ2-1; D might be TRBD1 or TRBD2, each matching 5 bases. The CDR3 has 14 amino acids. The V end lost 7 bases, the J end lost 5 bases, and 15 bases lay between the germline ends. The V gene's germline CDR1 is SGHVS and CDR2 FQNEAQ. This CDR3 reads CASISGPANNEQFF. CDR3 nucleotides: TGTGCCAGCATCTCGGGACCAGCCAACAATGAGCAGTTCTTC.

This clone was counted only a few times. The chain joins TRBV5-1 to TRBJ1-1, with D perhaps TRBD1 (5 bases). Germline lookup yields CDR1 SGHRS and CDR2 YFSETQ. Trimming removed 6 bases from V and 4 bases from J, with 19 bases in between. The CDR3 sequence is 15 residues long. In nucleotides, the CDR3 is TGCGCCAGCACCTCCGGGGGAAGAAAGGCCACTGAAGCTTTCTTT. Its translation is CASTSGGRKATEAFF.

The chain is built from TRBV18 and TRBJ2-7; possible D gene TRBD2, 6 bases. Trimming cost V 1 base and J 0 bases, with 10 bases left between them. This CDR3 spans 15 amino acids. Germline CDR1 is KGHSH and CDR2 is LQKENI. The CDR3 DNA reads TGTGCCAGCTCACCACTTTTCGGGAGCTCCTACGAGCAGTACTTC. It encodes CASSPLFGSSYEQYF.

The chain carries TRBV30 and TRBJ1-1, with no clear D. V was trimmed by 1 base and J by 11 bases, leaving 26 bases between them. Germline CDR1 and CDR2: GTSNPN and SVGIG (reference sequence). The CDR3 runs to 16 residues. CDR3 coding DNA: TGTGCCTGGAGTGCCCACGAGTCCGCATTCCCAACCCCCGCTTTCTTT. Its protein is CAWSAHESAFPTPAFF.

The rearrangement links TRBV6-5 to TRBJ1-2, with D unclear. Deletions cut 0 bases from V and 5 bases from J, with 16 bases between. This CDR3 spans 16 amino acids. Germline CDR1 and CDR2: MNHEY and SVGAGI. DNA for the CDR3: TGTGCCAGCAGTTACTCGACAAGCCCGGGCTATTATGGCTACACCTTC. This codes for CASSYSTSPGYYGYTF.

The CDR3 spells CATSRAGSRALGYGYTF. CDR3 nucleotides: TGTGCCACCAGCAGAGCAGGGTCCAGGGCCCTAGGATATGGCTACACCTTC. The chain has TRBV15 and TRBJ1-2; D is perhaps TRBD1 (5 bases). The V end lost 1 base, the J end lost 5 bases, and 20 bases lay between the germline ends. CDR3 length equals 17 residues. Per the germline V gene, CDR1 is LNHNV and CDR2 is YYDKDF (reference sequence).

This rearrangement joins TRBV27 to TRBJ1-6; no firm D call. Trimming took off 6 bases at V and 5 bases at J, with 14 bases between the two ends. Germline CDR1 is MNHEY and CDR2 is SMNVEV (reference sequence). This CDR3 has 15 residues. The chain's CDR3 is CASSQTTGNNSPLHF. CDR3 nucleotide sequence: TGTGCCAGCAGCCAAACGACGGGGAATAATTCACCCCTCCACTTT.

The J gene is TRBJ1-1, the V gene TRBV5-1; 9 bases are a match to TRBD1. V lost 4 bases and J lost 3; bases outside the gene matches: 7. Germline V lookup: CDR1 SGHRS, CDR2 YFSETQ. This CDR3 spans 15 amino acids. The CDR3 DNA reads as TGCGCCAGCAGCCTCTCTACAGGGGGCCACACTGAAGCTTTCTTT. Translating it yields CASSLSTGGHTEAFF.

The gene calls are TRBV11-2 and TRBJ2-5; the match to TRBD1 covers 7 bases. The CDR3 is 15 amino acids. Germline values: CDR1 SGHAT, CDR2 FQNNGV. V lost 3 bases and J lost 5; bases outside the gene matches: 9. The CDR3 here is CASSFRQGIIETQYF. The CDR3 coding sequence is TGTGCCAGCAGCTTTAGACAGGGAATTATTGAGACCCAGTACTTC.

The chain recombines TRBV19 with TRBJ1-5, with 11 bases aligning to TRBD1. The V and J ends lost 3 bases and 1 base, in that order; junction bases with no gene match: 8. Germline values: CDR1 LNHDA, CDR2 SQIVND (reference sequence). CDR3 length: 18 amino acids. The CDR3 DNA reads TGTGCCAGTAGTATCGACCGCCGGGACAGGGGGAGCAATCAGCCCCAGCATTTT. This translates into CASSIDRRDRGSNQPQHF. Variable domain in full (rest from reference TRBV19 and TRBJ1-5): DGGITQSPKYLFRKEGQNVTLSCEQNLNHDAMYWYRQDPGQGLRLIYYSQIVNDFQKGDIAEGYSVSREKKESFPLTVTSAQKNPTAFYLCASSIDRRDRGSNQPQHFGDGTRLSIL.

The genes are TRBV7-6 and TRBJ1-4; TRBD1 matches 7 bases. Losses at the gene ends were 1 base for V and 0 bases for J; bases not matched to a gene: 2. Germline CDR1 and CDR2: SGHVS and FNYEAQ. The CDR3 consists of 16 residues. The CDR3 nucleotides are TGTGCCAGCAGCTTAGAAACAGGGGCAACTAATGAAAAACTGTTTTTT. Translated: CASSLETGATNEKLFF.

The V and J genes are TRBV5-1 and TRBJ1-1; D unresolved. V was trimmed by 1 base and J by 0 bases, leaving 4 bases between them. This CDR3 contains 13 residues. Germline CDR1 SGHRS, CDR2 YFSETQ. CDR3 region: CASSLSMNTEAFF. CDR3 in DNA: TGCGCCAGCAGCTTGTCCATGAACACTGAAGCTTTCTTT.

This chain uses TRBV3-1 (or the pseudogene TRBV3-2) with TRBJ2-7; D is unclear. The CDR3 length is 14 residues. V was clipped by 0 bases and J by 4 bases, with 10 bases between them. Germline V gives CDR1 LGHDT, CDR2 YNNKEL (reference sequence). This CDR3 is CASSQDLHSYEQYF. CDR3 sequence (DNA): TGTGCCAGCAGCCAAGATTTACACAGTTACGAGCAGTACTTC.

J is TRBJ1-6 and V is TRBV4-1, with no clear D. The CDR3 runs 18 residues. Germline CDR1 is MGHRA and CDR2 is YSYEKL. V lost 0 bases to trimming and J lost 1 base, with 13 bases between them. CDR3 sequence reads: CASSQETAKGSYNSPLHF. The CDR3 nucleotides read TGCGCCAGCAGCCAAGAAACGGCTAAGGGTTCCTATAATTCACCCCTCCACTTT.

The rearrangement links TRBV4-1 to TRBJ2-7; D perhaps matches TRBD1 (6 bases). V shed 1 base and J shed 5 bases, with 12 bases lying between them. The CDR3 contains 14 residues. Germline loops: CDR1 MGHRA, CDR2 YSYEKL. The CDR3 coding sequence is TGCGCCAGCAGCCAAGCTTGGACAGCCAACGAGCAGTACTTC. Translated: CASSQAWTANEQYF.

The chain is built from TRBV9 and TRBJ1-1, with TRBD1 matching over 10 bases. Germline trimming cut 4 bases from V and 3 bases from J; bases unmatched to any gene: 6. CDR1 SGDLS and CDR2 YYNGEE come from the germline V gene. The CDR3 is made up of 15 amino acids. The DNA for the CDR3 is TGTGCCAGCAGCCCACCGACAGGGGGCCACACTGAAGCTTTCTTT. It codes for CASSPPTGGHTEAFF.

CDR3 sequence (DNA): TGTGCCAGCAGCCCTTTGAATGAAAAACTGTTTTTT. It translates to CASSPLNEKLFF. The chain recombines TRBV3-1 (or the pseudogene TRBV3-2) with TRBJ1-4; no clear D. This CDR3 is 12 amino acids long. Trimming cost V 4 bases and J 5 bases, with 5 bases left between them. In germline, CDR1 is LGHDT, CDR2 YNNKEL (reference sequence).

This clone showed up just once. J is TRBJ1-2 and V is TRBV6-5; D perhaps matches TRBD1 (6 bases). The CDR3 has 11 residues. V lost 9 bases and J lost 8, with 13 bases in between. CDR1 is MNHEY, CDR2 SVGAGI, per germline. CDR3 coding DNA: TGTGCCAGTAGAGGGGACAAGGGCTACACCTTC. Protein sequence: CASRGDKGYTF.

The table lists this clone with a count of one. J is TRBJ2-7 and V is TRBV10-2; a weak D match, TRBD1 (6 bases). V dropped 8 bases and J dropped 3 bases, with 20 bases sitting between them. CDR1 is WSHSY and CDR2 is SAAADI in the germline V gene. This CDR3 spans 15 amino acids. CDR3 sequence: CASQTQGGLNYEQYF. As DNA, the CDR3 is TGCGCCAGCCAGACACAGGGTGGACTTAACTACGAGCAGTACTTC.

The CDR3 sequence is CASSPRDSQAVNQPQHF. The DNA of the CDR3 is TGTGCCAGCTCACCACGGGACTCCCAGGCGGTTAATCAGCCCCAGCATTTT. This chain joins TRBV18 and TRBJ1-5, with a tentative D call TRBD1 (5 bases). Trimming removed 1 base from V and 4 bases from J, with 17 bases in between. This CDR3 has 17 residues. Looked up from germline, CDR1 is KGHSH and CDR2 is LQKENI.

This clone appeared a single time. The chain is built from TRBV21-1 and TRBJ2-4; the table's D gene call, TRBD2, was not cross checked with the DNA. TRBV21-1 corresponds to a pseudogene. This CDR3 comprises 20 residues. The CDR3 nucleotides read TGTGCCAGCAGCACCCTGGGCGGGCGAATCTCTAGCTTTGGTAGGAACATTCAGTACTTC. Translated, it gives CASSTLGGRISSFGRNIQYF.

This sequence joins TRBV3-1 (or the pseudogene TRBV3-2) and TRBJ1-1; tentative D call: TRBD1 (5 bases). This CDR3 is 14 amino acids long. Germline values: CDR1 LGHDT, CDR2 YNNKEL (reference sequence). The V end was cut by 10 bases, the J end by 0 bases, with 15 bases between. CDR3: CATSGAHMNTEAFF. CDR3 in DNA: TGTGCCACCTCCGGGGCCCACATGAACACTGAAGCTTTCTTT.

V gene TRBV18 combines with J gene TRBJ2-6; D possibly corresponds to TRBD2 (6 bases). The CDR3 runs to 15 residues. Germline CDR1 KGHSH, CDR2 LQKENI. Deletions cut 3 bases from V and 0 bases from J, with 6 bases between. Here the CDR3 reads CASSPGGSGANVLTF. CDR3 DNA sequence: TGTGCCAGCTCACCGGGGGGCTCTGGGGCCAACGTCCTGACTTTC. The full variable domain, in which reference TRBV18 and TRBJ2-6 provide the parts outside the CDR3, is NAGVMQNPRHLVRRRGQEARLRCSPMKGHSHVYWYRQLPEEGLKFMVYLQKENIIDESGMPKERFSAEFPKEGPSILRIQQVVRGDSAAYFCASSPGGSGANVLTFGAGSRLTVL.

V and J are TRBV28 and TRBJ1-6, with 8 nucleotides matching TRBD1. The CDR3 runs 13 residues. Germline lookup yields CDR1 MDHEN and CDR2 SYDVKM. The V and J ends lost 7 bases and 11 bases, in that order; junction bases with no gene match: 7. CDR3 nucleotide sequence: TGTGCCAGCACCCGGACAGGGTTCGCACCCCTCCACTTT. It translates to CASTRTGFAPLHF. The complete variable domain, with remaining parts taken from reference TRBV28 and TRBJ1-6, reads DVKVTQSSRYLVKRTGEKVFLECVQDMDHENMFWYRQDPGLGLRLIYFSYDVKMKEKGDIPEGYSVSREKKERFSLILESASTNQTSMYLCASTRTGFAPLHFGNGTRLTVT.

The genes are TRBV5-4 and TRBJ1-6, with D possibly being TRBD1 (6 bases). The germline gives CDR1 SGHNT, CDR2 YYREEE (reference sequence). V gave up 8 bases and J gave up 9 bases, with 12 bases separating them. This CDR3 region has 12 residues. Here the CDR3 DNA reads TGTGCCAGTTCAGGGGAAGGTTCACCCCTCCACTTT. Its translation is CASSGEGSPLHF.

J is TRBJ2-7 and V is TRBV5-5; 11 positions agree with TRBD2. Germline loops: CDR1 SGHKS, CDR2 YYEKEE (reference sequence). The CDR3 runs 16 residues. Trimming at V came to 0 bases and at J to 1 base, leaving 3 bases not matched to a gene. CDR3 nucleotide sequence: TGTGCCAGCAGCTTGGATATAGCGGGAGGGTCCTACGAGCAGTACTTC. Amino acid sequence: CASSLDIAGGSYEQYF.

The chain joins TRBV28 to TRBJ2-2, with D tentatively TRBD1 or TRBD2 (5 bases each). Trimming shortened V by 5 bases and J by 1 base, and 8 bases separated the two germline ends. Per germline, CDR1 MDHEN and CDR2 SYDVKM. This CDR3 spans 14 amino acids. The CDR3 nucleotides are TGTGCCAGCAGTCCGGGACGGAACACCGGGGAGCTGTTTTTT. This gives the protein CASSPGRNTGELFF.

The chain is built from TRBV6-6 and TRBJ1-3; TRBD1 aligns across 8 bases. CDR3 length: 18 residues. Germline V CDR1 and CDR2: MNHNY, SVGAGI (reference sequence). Trimming cost V 5 bases and J 3 bases; bases outside gene matches: 15. In DNA form, the CDR3 reads TGTGCCAGCAGTCCAATAAACCGTGGACAGGGTGATGGAAACACCATATATTTT. Residues: CASSPINRGQGDGNTIYF.

J is TRBJ2-3 and V is TRBV28; 12 bases align to TRBD2. CDR1 is MDHEN and CDR2 is SYDVKM in the germline V gene. V shed 7 bases, J shed 4 bases, and the junction held 3 bases outside the gene matches. CDR3 length: 14 residues. The CDR3 DNA is TGTGCCAGCACCGGGACTAGCGGGTCAGATACGCAGTATTTT. Translating gives CASTGTSGSDTQYF.